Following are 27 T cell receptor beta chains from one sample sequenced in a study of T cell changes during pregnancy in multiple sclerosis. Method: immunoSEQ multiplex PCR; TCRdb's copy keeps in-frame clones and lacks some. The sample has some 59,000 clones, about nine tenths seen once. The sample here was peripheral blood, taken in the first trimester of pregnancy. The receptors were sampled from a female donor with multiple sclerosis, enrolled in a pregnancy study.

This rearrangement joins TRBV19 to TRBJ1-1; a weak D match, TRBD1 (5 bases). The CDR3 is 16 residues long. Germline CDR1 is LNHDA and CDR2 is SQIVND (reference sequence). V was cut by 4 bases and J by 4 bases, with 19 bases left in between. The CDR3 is CASSSIYRQDGTEAFF. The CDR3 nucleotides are TGTGCCAGTAGTAGTATCTACAGGCAGGATGGCACTGAAGCTTTCTTT.

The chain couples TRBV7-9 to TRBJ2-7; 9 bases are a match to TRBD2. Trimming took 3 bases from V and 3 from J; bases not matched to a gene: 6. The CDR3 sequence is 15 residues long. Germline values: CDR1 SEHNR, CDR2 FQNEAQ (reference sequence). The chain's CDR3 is CASSFGTSGFYEQYF. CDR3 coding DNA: TGTGCCAGCAGCTTTGGTACTAGCGGGTTCTACGAGCAGTACTTC.

CDR3 nucleotide sequence: TGTGCCAGTAGTATGTCAGGGGGCAATCAGCCCCAGCATTTT. This sequence encodes CASSMSGGNQPQHF. The V call is TRBV19, the J call TRBJ1-5, with D tentatively TRBD1 (6 bases). The CDR3 extends over 14 amino acids. The germline gives CDR1 LNHDA, CDR2 SQIVND (reference sequence). The V end was cut by 3 bases, the J end by 2 bases, with 8 bases between.

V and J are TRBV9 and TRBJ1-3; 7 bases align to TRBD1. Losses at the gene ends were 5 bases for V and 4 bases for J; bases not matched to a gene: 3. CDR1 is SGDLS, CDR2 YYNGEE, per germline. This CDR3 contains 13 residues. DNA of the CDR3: TGTGCCAGCAGGGAGACAGGGGGAAACACCATATATTTT. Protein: CASRETGGNTIYF.

CDR3 bases: TGTGCCAGCAGCCTGGGACAGGCGTCTGGCTACACCTTC. Its protein product is CASSLGQASGYTF. The chain is built from TRBV7-9 and TRBJ1-2, with TRBD1 matching over 8 bases. The CDR3 spans 13 residues. Germline lookup yields CDR1 SEHNR and CDR2 FQNEAQ (reference sequence). J was trimmed by 7 bases and V by 5 bases; bases with no gene match: 6.

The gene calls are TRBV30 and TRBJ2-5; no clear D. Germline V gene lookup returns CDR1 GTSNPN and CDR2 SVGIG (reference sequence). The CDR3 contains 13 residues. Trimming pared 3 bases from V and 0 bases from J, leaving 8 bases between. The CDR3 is CAWSYPNQETQYF. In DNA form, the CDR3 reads TGTGCCTGGAGCTACCCCAACCAAGAGACCCAGTACTTC.

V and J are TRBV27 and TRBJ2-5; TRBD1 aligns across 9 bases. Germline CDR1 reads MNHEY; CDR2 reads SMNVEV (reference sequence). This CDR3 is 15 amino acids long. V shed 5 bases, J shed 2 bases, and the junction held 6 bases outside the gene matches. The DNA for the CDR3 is TGTGCCAGCAGTCCGGGACAGGGAGGGCAAGAGACCCAGTACTTC. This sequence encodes CASSPGQGGQETQYF.

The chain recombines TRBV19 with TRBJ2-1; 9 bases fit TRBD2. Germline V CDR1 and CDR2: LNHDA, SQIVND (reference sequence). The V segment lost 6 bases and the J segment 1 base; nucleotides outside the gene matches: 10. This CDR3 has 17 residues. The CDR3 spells CASRSEEGLASYNEQFF. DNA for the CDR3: TGTGCCAGTAGGTCGGAAGAGGGACTAGCTTCCTACAATGAGCAGTTCTTC.

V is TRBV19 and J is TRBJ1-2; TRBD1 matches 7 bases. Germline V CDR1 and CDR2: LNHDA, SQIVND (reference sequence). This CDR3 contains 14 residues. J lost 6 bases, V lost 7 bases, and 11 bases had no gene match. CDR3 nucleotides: TGTGCCAGTACCAAAGACAGGGTAAAGGATGGCTACACCTTC. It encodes CASTKDRVKDGYTF.

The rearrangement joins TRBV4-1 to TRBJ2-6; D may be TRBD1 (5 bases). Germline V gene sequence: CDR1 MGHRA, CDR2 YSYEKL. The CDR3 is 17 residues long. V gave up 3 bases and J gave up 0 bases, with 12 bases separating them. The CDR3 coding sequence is TGCGCCAGCAGCCAGACAGATTCCAGCTCTGGGGCCAACGTCCTGACTTTC. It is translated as CASSQTDSSSGANVLTF.

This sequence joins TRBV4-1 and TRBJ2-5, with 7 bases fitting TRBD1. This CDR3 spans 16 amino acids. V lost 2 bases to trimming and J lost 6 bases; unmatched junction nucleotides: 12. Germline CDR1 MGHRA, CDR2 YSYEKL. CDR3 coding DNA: TGCGCCAGCAGCCAACCCGGACAGGACTCGGGAAAGACCCAGTACTTC. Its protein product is CASSQPGQDSGKTQYF.

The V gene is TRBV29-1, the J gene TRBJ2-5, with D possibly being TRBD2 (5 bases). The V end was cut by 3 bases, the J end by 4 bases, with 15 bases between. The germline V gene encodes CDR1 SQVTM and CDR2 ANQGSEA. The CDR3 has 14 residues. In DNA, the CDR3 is TGCAGCGTTGAGGGCTGGCTAGCCGGAGAGACCCAGTACTTC. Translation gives CSVEGWLAGETQYF.

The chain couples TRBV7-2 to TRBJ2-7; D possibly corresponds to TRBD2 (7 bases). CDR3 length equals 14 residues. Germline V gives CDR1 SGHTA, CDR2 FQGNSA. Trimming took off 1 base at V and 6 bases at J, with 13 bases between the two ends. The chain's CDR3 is CASSLGGGPSEQYF. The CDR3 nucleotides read TGTGCCAGCAGCTTAGGCGGGGGCCCCTCCGAGCAGTACTTC.

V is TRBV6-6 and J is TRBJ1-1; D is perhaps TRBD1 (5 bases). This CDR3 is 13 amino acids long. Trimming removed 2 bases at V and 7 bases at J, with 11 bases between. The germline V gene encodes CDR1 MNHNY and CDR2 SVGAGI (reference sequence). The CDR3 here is CASSYRQGGEAFF. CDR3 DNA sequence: TGTGCCAGCAGTTACCGGCAGGGCGGTGAAGCTTTCTTT.

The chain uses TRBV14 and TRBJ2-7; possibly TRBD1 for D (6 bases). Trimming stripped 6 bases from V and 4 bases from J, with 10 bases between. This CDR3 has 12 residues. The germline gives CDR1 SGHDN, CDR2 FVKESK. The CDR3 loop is CASSLGGYEQYF. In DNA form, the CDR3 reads TGTGCCAGCAGTCTAGGGGGATACGAGCAGTACTTC.

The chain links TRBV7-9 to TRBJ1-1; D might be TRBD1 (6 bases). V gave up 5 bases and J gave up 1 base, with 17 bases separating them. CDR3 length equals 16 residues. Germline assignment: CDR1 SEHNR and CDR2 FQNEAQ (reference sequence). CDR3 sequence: CASSQTGQRSNTEAFF. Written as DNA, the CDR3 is TGTGCCAGCAGCCAGACAGGCCAAAGGTCGAACACTGAAGCTTTCTTT.

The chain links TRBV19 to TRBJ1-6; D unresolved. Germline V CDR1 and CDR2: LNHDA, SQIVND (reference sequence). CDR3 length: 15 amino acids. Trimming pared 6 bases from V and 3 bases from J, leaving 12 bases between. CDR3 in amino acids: CASRYSGIYNSPLHF. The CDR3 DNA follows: TGTGCCAGTAGATACTCCGGGATCTATAATTCACCCCTCCACTTT.

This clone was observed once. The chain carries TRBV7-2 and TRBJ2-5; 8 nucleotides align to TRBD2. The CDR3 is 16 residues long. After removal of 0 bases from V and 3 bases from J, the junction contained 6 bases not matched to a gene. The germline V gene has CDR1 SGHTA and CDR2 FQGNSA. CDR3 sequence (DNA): TGTGCCAGCAGCTTAGCGGGCGGGGGGTGGAAAGAGACCCAGTACTTC. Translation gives CASSLAGGGWKETQYF.

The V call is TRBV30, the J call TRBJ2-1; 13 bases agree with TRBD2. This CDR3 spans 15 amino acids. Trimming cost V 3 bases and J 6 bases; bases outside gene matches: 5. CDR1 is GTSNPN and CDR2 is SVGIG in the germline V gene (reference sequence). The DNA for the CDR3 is TGTGCCTGGAGGGTGACTAGCGGGGGGCCCAATGAGCAGTTCTTC. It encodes CAWRVTSGGPNEQFF.

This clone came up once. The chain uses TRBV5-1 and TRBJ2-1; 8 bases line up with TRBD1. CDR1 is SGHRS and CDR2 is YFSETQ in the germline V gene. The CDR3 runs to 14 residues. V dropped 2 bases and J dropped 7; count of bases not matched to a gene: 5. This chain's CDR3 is CASSLRTGINEQFF. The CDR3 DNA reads TGCGCCAGCAGCTTACGGACAGGGATAAATGAGCAGTTCTTC.

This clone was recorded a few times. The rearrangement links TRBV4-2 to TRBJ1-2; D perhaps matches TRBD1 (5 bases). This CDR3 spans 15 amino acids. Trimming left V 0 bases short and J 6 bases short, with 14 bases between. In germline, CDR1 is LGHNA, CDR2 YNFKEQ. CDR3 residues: CASSQDRQGENGYTF. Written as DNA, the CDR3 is TGTGCCAGCAGCCAAGATCGGCAGGGTGAAAATGGCTACACCTTC.

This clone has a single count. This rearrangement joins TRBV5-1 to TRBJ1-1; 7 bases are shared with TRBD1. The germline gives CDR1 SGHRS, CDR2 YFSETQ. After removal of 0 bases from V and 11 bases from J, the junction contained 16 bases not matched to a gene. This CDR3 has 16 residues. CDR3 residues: CASSLVSMQGGKWAFF. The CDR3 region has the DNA TGCGCCAGCAGCTTGGTTTCGATGCAGGGGGGAAAATGGGCTTTCTTT.

The CDR3 coding sequence is TGTGCCAGCAGTTCCGGACAGGGAAACATTCAGTACTTC. It yields the protein CASSSGQGNIQYF. This chain connects TRBV5-4 to TRBJ2-4; TRBD1 aligns across 8 bases. V was pared by 5 bases and J by 6 bases, with 4 bases of the junction left unmatched. Germline V CDR1 and CDR2: SGHNT, YYREEE (reference sequence). The CDR3 is made up of 13 amino acids.

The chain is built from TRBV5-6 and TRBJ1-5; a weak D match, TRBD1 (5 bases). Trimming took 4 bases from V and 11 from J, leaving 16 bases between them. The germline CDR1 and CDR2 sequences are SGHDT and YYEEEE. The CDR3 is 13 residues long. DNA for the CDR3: TGTGCCAGCAGCCGGGCCCCCATCAGGGCCCAGCATTTT. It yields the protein CASSRAPIRAQHF. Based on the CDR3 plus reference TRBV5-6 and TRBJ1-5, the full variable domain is DAGVTQSPTHLIKTRGQQVTLRCSPKSGHDTVSWYQQALGQGPQFIFQYYEEEERQRGNFPDRFSGHQFPNYSSELNVNALLLGDSALYLCASSRAPIRAQHFGDGTRLSIL.

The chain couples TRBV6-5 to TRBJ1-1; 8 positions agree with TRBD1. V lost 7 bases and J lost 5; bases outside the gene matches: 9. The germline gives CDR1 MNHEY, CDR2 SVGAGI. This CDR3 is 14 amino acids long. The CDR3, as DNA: TGTGCCAGCACCCAGTGGACAGGGAGGACTGAAGCTTTCTTT. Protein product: CASTQWTGRTEAFF.

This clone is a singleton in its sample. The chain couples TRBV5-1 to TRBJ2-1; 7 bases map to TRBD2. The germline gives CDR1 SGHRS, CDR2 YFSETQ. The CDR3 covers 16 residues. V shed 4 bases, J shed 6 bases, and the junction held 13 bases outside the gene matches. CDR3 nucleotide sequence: TGCGCCAGCAGCGGAACCGGGACTATATTTTCCAATGAGCAGTTCTTC. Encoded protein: CASSGTGTIFSNEQFF.

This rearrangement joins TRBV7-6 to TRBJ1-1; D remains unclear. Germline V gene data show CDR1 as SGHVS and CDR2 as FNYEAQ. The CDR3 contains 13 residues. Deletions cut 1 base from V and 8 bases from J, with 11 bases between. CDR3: CASSLDGRLEAFF. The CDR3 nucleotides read TGTGCCAGCAGCTTAGATGGTCGGTTGGAAGCTTTCTTT.